This TCR beta chain derives from a study of T-cell memory formation after mild COVID-19. Overall study: TCR clusters mostly belonged to single donors.

Points from the study as a whole: A second wave expanding day 15 to 37 was CD4+-biased; contracting clones were balanced.

The CDR3 contains 16 residues. V lost 0 bases, J lost 10 bases, and 12 bases stayed unmatched. Looked up from germline, CDR1 is SGHTA and CDR2 is FQGNSA. 5'RACE with constant-segment primers yielded barcoded, UMI-tagged TCR alpha and TCR beta cDNA libraries. TCRdb re-analysed the 5' RACE reads in MiXCR, keeping a single row per CDR3 protein. Here the sample spans roughly 42,000 distinct CDR3 sequences, 7.3% being singletons. This clonotype was seen many times. Antigen: not known. The chain is built from TRBV7-2 and TRBJ2-1; TRBD2 matches 7 bases. This TCR was recovered from a young man who had mild COVID-19 (a few samples of this study predate the infection). Cell type and time point are not known. Sequencing was done on a sample of PBMCs or a T cell subset sorted from them (not recorded which). CDR3 DNA: TGTGCCAGCAGCTTAGCGCGCGTCGGGGGGATCGAGGAGCAGTTCTTC. Translating it yields CASSLARVGGIEEQFF.